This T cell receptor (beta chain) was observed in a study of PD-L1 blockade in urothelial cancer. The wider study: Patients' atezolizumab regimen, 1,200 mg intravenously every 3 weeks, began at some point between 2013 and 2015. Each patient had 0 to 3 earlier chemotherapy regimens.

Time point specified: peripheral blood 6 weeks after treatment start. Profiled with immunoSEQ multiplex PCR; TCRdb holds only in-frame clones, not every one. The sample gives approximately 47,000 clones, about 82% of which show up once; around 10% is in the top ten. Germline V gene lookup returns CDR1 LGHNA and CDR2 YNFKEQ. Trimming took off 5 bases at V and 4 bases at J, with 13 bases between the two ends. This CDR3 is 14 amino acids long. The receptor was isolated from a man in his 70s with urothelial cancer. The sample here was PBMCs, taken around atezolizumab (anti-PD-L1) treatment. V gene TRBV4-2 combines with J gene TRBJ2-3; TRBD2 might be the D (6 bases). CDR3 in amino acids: CASSITGASDTQYF. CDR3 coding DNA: TGTGCCAGCAGCATAACGGGAGCCTCAGATACGCAGTATTTT.